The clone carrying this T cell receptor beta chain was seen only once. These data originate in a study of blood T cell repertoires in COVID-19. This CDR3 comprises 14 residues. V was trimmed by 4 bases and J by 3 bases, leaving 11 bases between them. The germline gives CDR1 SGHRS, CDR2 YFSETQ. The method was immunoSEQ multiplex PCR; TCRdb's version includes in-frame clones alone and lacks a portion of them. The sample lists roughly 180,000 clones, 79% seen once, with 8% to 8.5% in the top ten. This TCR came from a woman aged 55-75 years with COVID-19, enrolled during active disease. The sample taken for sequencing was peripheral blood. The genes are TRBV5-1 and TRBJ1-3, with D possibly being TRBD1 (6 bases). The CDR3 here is CASSTGQNGNTIYF. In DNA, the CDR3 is TGCGCCAGCAGCACCGGACAGAATGGAAACACCATATATTTT. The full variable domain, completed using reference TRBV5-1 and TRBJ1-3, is KAGVTQTPRYLIKTRGQQVTLSCSPISGHRSVSWYQQTPGQGLQFLFEYFSETQRNKGNFPGRFSGRQFSNSRSEMNVSTLELGDSALYLCASSTGQNGNTIYFGEGSWLTVV.